This T cell receptor (beta chain) was profiled in a study of radiotherapy plus CTLA-4 blockade in lung cancer. Study-level findings and limits: It was early blood T cell clone dynamics, with interferon-beta, that reportedly best predicted response. An expansion of tumor-derived TCR clones occurred in blood after radiotherapy plus ipilimumab.

Sequencing was performed with immunoSEQ multiplex PCR; in TCRdb, only in-frame clones are kept and a portion is missing. The sample includes 77,000 or so clones, 70% to 80% of them seen just once. A word on this clone: Antigen unknown.

From germline, CDR1 is MDHEN and CDR2 SYDVKM. The CDR3 spans 14 residues. V lost 2 bases to trimming and J lost 1 base, with 8 bases between them. Patients in the study, people with chemo-refractory metastatic non-small-cell lung cancer, received focal radiation plus ipilimumab CTLA-4 blockade. This chain links TRBV28 with TRBJ2-5; D ambiguous. The source was peripheral blood, collected from a patient treated with radiotherapy plus ipilimumab. The sequence came from a human donor with non-small cell lung cancer whose response to radiotherapy plus ipilimumab could not be evaluated. Here the CDR3 reads CASSLGQVQETQYF. The CDR3 nucleotides are TGTGCCAGCAGTTTAGGTCAGGTCCAAGAGACCCAGTACTTC.